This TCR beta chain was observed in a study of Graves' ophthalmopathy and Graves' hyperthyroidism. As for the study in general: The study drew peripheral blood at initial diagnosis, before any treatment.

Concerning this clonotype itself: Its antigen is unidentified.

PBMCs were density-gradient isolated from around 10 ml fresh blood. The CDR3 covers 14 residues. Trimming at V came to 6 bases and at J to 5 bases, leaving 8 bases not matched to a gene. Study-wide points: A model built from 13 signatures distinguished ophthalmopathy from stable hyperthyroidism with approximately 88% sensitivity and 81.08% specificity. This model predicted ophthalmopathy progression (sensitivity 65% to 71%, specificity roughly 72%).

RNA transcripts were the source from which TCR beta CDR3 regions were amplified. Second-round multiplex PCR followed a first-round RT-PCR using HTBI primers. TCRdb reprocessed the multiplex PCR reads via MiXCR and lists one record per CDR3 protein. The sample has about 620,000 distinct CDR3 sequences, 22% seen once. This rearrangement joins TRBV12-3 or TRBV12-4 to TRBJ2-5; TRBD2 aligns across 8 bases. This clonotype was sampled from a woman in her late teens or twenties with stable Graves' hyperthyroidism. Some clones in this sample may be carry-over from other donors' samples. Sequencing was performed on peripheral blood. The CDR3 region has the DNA TGTGCCAGCAGGAGGGCGGGGGGCATTGAGACCCAGTACTTC. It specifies CASRRAGGIETQYF.